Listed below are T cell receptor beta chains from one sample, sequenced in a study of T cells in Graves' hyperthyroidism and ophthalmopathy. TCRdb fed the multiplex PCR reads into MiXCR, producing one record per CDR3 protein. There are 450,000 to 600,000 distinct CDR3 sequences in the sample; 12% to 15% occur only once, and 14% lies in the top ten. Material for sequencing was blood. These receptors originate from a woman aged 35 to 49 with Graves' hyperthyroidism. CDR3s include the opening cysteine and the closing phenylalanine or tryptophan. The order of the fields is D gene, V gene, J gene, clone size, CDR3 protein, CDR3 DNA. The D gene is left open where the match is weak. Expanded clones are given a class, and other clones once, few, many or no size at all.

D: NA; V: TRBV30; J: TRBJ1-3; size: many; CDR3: CAWIFGGSGNTIYF; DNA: TGTGCCTGGATTTTCGGGGGCTCTGGAAACACCATATATTTT
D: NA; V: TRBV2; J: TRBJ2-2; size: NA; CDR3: CASSVDTGLGELFF; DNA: TGTGCCAGCAGTGTCGATACAGGGCTCGGGGAGCTGTTTTTT
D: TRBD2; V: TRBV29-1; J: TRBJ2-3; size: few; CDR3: CSVGAGGPADTQYF; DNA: TGCAGCGTTGGTGCGGGAGGGCCGGCAGATACGCAGTATTTT
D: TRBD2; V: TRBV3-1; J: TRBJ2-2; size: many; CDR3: CASSQDSSGAHRELFF; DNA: TGTGCCAGCAGCCAAGATTCTAGCGGGGCTCACCGGGAGCTGTTTTTT
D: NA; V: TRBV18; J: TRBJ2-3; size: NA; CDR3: CASSPPGVESTDTQYF; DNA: TGTGCCAGCTCACCACCCGGGGTCGAGAGCACAGATACGCAGTATTTT
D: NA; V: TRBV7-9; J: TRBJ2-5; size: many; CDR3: CAIPSTTAFQETQYF; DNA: TGTGCCATCCCGAGTACTACGGCATTTCAAGAGACCCAGTACTTC
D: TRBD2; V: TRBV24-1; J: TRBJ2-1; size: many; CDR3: CATGSGTATYNEQFF; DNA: TGTGCCACCGGTAGCGGGACCGCCACCTACAATGAGCAGTTCTTC
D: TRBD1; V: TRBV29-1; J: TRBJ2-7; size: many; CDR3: CSAWDRRSSYEQYF; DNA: TGCAGCGCATGGGACAGGCGTAGCTCCTACGAGCAGTACTTC
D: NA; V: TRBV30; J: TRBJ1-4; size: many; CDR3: CAWATGSTNEKLFF; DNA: TGTGCCTGGGCAACAGGGTCAACTAATGAAAAACTGTTTTTT
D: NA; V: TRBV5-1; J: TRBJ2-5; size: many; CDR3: CASSSRPDSQETQYF; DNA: TGCGCCAGCAGCTCCCGGCCGGACAGCCAGGAGACCCAGTACTTC
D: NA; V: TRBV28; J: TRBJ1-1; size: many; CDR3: CASSSQGVVTEAFF; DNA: TGTGCCAGCAGTTCACAGGGAGTTGTCACTGAAGCTTTCTTT
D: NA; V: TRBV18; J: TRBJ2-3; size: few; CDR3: CASSPEGRADTQYF; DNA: TGTGCCAGCTCACCTGAGGGCAGGGCGGATACGCAGTATTTT
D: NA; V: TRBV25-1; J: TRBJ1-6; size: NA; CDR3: CASSVLRESPLHF; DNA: TGTGCCAGCAGTGTCCTTCGCGAGTCACCCCTCCACTTT
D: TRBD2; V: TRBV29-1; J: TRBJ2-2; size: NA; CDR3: CSVELREGPRGELFF; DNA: TGCAGCGTTGAATTGCGGGAGGGCCCAAGAGGGGAGCTGTTTTTT
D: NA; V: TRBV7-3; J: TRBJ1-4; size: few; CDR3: CASRLRDTREEKLFF; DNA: TGTGCCAGCAGATTGCGGGACACCCGAGAGGAAAAACTGTTTTTT
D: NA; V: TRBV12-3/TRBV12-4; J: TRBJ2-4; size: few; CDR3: CASSPLASTGENIQYF; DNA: TGTGCCAGCAGTCCCCTGGCGAGCACAGGAGAAAACATTCAGTACTTC
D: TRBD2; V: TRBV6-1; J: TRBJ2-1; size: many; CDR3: CASSILAGDNNEQFF; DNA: TGTGCCAGCAGTATTCTAGCGGGAGACAACAATGAGCAGTTCTTC
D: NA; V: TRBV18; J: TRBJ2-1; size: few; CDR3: CASSDYTDQFF; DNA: TGTGCCAGCTCAGATTATACGGATCAGTTCTTC
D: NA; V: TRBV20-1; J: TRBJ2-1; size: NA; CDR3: CSPESPFHEQFF; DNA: TGCAGTCCTGAGAGTCCTTTCCATGAGCAGTTCTTC
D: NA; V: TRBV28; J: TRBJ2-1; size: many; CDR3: CASSPPQGLPIQFF; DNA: TGTGCCAGCAGTCCACCCCAGGGACTTCCTATCCAGTTCTTC
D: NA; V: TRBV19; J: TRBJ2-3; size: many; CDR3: CASSIWTPGGDTQYF; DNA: TGTGCCAGTAGTATTTGGACACCCGGGGGAGATACGCAGTATTTT
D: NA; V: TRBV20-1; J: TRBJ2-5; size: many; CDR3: CSASGLETQYF; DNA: TGCAGTGCGTCAGGGTTGGAGACCCAGTACTTC
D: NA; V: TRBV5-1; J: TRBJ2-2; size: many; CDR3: CASSLDARGNTGELFF; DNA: TGCGCCAGCAGCTTGGATGCGCGGGGGAACACCGGGGAGCTGTTTTTT
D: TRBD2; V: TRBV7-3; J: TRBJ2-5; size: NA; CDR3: CASSLGGILKETQYF; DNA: TGTGCCAGCAGCTTGGGAGGGATATTAAAAGAGACCCAGTACTTC
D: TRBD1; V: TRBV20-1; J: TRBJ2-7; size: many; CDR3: CSARDPNGGQGNEQYF; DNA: TGCAGTGCTAGAGACCCCAATGGGGGACAGGGAAACGAGCAGTACTTC
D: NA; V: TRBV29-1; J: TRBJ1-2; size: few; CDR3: CSVRGEADTF; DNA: TGCAGCGTTCGGGGGGAAGCAGACACCTTC
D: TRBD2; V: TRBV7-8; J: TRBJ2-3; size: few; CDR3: CASSFDGGASGSWTDTQYF; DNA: TGTGCCAGCAGCTTTGATGGGGGGGCTAGCGGGAGTTGGACAGATACGCAGTATTTT
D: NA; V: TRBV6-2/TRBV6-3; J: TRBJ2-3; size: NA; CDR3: CASSYSTPSNTDTQYF; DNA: TGTGCCAGCAGTTACTCGACACCTAGTAACACAGATACGCAGTATTTT
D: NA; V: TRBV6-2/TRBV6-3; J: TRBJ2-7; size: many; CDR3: CASSLTPSYEQYF; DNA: TGTGCCAGCAGCCTTACCCCATCCTACGAGCAGTACTTC
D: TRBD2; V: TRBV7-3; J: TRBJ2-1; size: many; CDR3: CASSPIERASGRAVDEQFF; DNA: TGTGCCAGCAGCCCCATTGAGAGGGCTAGCGGGAGGGCAGTAGATGAGCAGTTCTTC
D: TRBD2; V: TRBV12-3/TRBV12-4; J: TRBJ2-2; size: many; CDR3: CASSHGLANTGELFF; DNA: TGTGCCAGCAGCCACGGACTAGCGAACACCGGGGAGCTGTTTTTT
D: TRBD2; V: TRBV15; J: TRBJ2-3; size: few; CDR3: CATSATSVHTQYF; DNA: TGTGCCACCTCCGCTACTAGCGTGCATACGCAGTATTTT
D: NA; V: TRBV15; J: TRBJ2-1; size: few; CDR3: CATSRESVEDEQFF; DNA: TGTGCCACCAGCAGAGAGTCAGTGGAGGATGAGCAGTTCTTC
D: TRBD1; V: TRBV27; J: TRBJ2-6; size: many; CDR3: CASSLTGTGTWGANVLTF; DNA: TGTGCCAGCAGTTTAACCGGGACAGGGACCTGGGGGGCCAACGTCCTGACTTTC
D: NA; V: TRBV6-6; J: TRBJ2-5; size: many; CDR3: CASSYGQGIQTQYF; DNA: TGTGCCAGCAGTTACGGGCAGGGGATACAGACCCAGTACTTC
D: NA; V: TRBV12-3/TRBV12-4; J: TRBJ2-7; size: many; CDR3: CASRWGGSGAYEQYF; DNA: TGTGCCAGCAGGTGGGGAGGTTCTGGCGCCTACGAGCAGTACTTC
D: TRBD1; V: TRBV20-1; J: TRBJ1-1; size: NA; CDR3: CSARKGQIMNTEAFF; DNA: TGCAGTGCTAGGAAGGGACAGATCATGAACACTGAAGCTTTCTTT
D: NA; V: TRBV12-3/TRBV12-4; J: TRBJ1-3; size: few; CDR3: CASSRDVSGNTIYF; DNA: TGTGCCAGCAGCAGGGACGTCTCTGGAAACACCATATATTTT
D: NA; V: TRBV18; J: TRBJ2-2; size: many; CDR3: CASSPGLNTGELFF; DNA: TGTGCCAGCAGCCCCGGACTTAACACCGGGGAGCTGTTTTTT
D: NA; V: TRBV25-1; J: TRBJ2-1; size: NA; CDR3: CASENPTRSYNEQFF; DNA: TGTGCCAGCGAGAACCCTACTAGATCCTACAATGAGCAGTTCTTC
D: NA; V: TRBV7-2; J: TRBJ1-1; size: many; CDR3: CATYPEAFF; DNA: TGTGCCACGTACCCTGAAGCTTTCTTT
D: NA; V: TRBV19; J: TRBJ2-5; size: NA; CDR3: CASSTTGAQTQYF; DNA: TGTGCCAGTAGTACCACCGGGGCTCAGACCCAGTACTTC
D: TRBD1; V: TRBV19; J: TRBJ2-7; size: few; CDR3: CASSLTAGGRYEQYF; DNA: TGTGCCAGTAGTCTTACGGCAGGGGGCCGCTACGAGCAGTACTTC